What follows are 20 T cell receptor beta chains derived from one specimen sequenced in a study of blood T cell repertoires in COVID-19. The assay was immunoSEQ multiplex PCR, and TCRdb's table has in-frame clones only and misses some. The sample carries roughly 360,000 clones, about 90% recorded once. The sequenced material came from PBMCs or T cells enriched from blood (not recorded which). These receptors originate from a man between 25 and 39 years old who had recovered from COVID-19.

The gene calls are TRBV29-1 and TRBJ1-1; no reliable D call. This CDR3 region has 11 residues. CDR1 and CDR2 from the germline V gene are SQVTM and ANQGSEA. V was pared by 4 bases and J by 10 bases, with 13 bases between. The CDR3 region is CSVGPSAGAFF. Written as DNA, the CDR3 is TGCAGCGTTGGGCCGAGCGCCGGAGCTTTCTTT.

This clone was recorded once. V is TRBV5-1 and J is TRBJ2-1; 9 bases align to TRBD2. Per germline, CDR1 SGHRS and CDR2 YFSETQ. The length of the CDR3 is 15 residues. V shed 5 bases, J shed 3 bases, and the junction held 6 bases outside the gene matches. The CDR3 DNA is TGCGCCAGCAGGCGGGGGGGCCGCAACTACAATGAGCAGTTCTTC. Protein product: CASRRGGRNYNEQFF.

The CDR3 is CASSQQWLNEKLFF. CDR3 bases: TGCGCCAGCAGCCAACAGTGGTTGAATGAAAAACTGTTTTTT. The genes are TRBV4-1 and TRBJ1-4; D is undetermined. The length of the CDR3 is 14 residues. V was clipped by 2 bases and J by 5 bases, with 9 bases between them. Per germline, CDR1 MGHRA and CDR2 YSYEKL.

The gene calls are TRBV6-4 and TRBJ1-1, with TRBD1 matching over 9 bases. CDR3 length: 14 amino acids. Germline V gene lookup returns CDR1 MRHNA and CDR2 SNTAGT. After removal of 3 bases from V and 4 bases from J, the junction contained 3 bases not matched to a gene. CDR3 DNA: TGTGCCAGCAGTGAGACAGGGGGTGTCACTGAAGCTTTCTTT. It is translated as CASSETGGVTEAFF.

This clone was counted a few times. This rearrangement joins TRBV7-2 to TRBJ1-3, with D tentatively TRBD1 (6 bases). The CDR3 has 15 residues. Looked up from germline, CDR1 is SGHTA and CDR2 is FQGNSA. Between the trimmed V and J ends, which lost 0 bases and 0 bases, there was a span of 6 bases. Here the CDR3 reads CASSLAGGSGNTIYF. Written as DNA, the CDR3 is TGTGCCAGCAGCTTAGCAGGGGGCTCTGGAAACACCATATATTTT.

V and J are TRBV5-1 and TRBJ2-5, with 7 bases aligning to TRBD1. The CDR3 sequence is 14 residues long. The V gene end was trimmed by 0 bases and the J gene end by 4 bases; junction bases not matched to a gene: 3. CDR1 and CDR2 (germline): SGHRS, YFSETQ. The CDR3 reads CASSLGQGRETQYF. The CDR3 DNA reads as TGCGCCAGCAGCTTGGGACAGGGCAGAGAGACCCAGTACTTC. The full variable domain, with the rest looked up from reference TRBV5-1 and TRBJ2-5, is KAGVTQTPRYLIKTRGQQVTLSCSPISGHRSVSWYQQTPGQGLQFLFEYFSETQRNKGNFPGRFSGRQFSNSRSEMNVSTLELGDSALYLCASSLGQGRETQYFGPGTRLLVL.

The chain is built from TRBV29-1 and TRBJ1-3; D might be TRBD1 (5 bases). Per the germline V gene, CDR1 is SQVTM and CDR2 is ANQGSEA. The CDR3 extends over 11 amino acids. Between the trimmed V and J ends, which lost 6 bases and 4 bases, there was a span of 7 bases. The CDR3 DNA sequence: TGCAGCGTACAGGTCGGAAACACCATATATTTT. This gives the protein CSVQVGNTIYF.

The chain links TRBV7-6 to TRBJ2-7; maybe TRBD2 (6 bases). V was cut by 1 base and J by 0 bases, with 7 bases left in between. Germline V gene lookup returns CDR1 SGHVS and CDR2 FNYEAQ. CDR3 length: 14 amino acids. CDR3 sequence reads: CASSLVGGSYEQYF. In nucleotides, the CDR3 is TGTGCCAGCAGCTTAGTGGGAGGCTCCTACGAGCAGTACTTC. Full variable domain (rest looked up from reference TRBV7-6 and TRBJ2-7): GAGVSQSPRYKVTKRGQDVALRCDPISGHVSLYWYRQALGQGPEFLTYFNYEAQQDKSGLPNDRFSAERPEGSISTLTIQRTEQRDSAMYRCASSLVGGSYEQYFGPGTRLTVT.

The chain links TRBV7-9 to TRBJ1-5; 9 nucleotides line up with TRBD1. There are 16 residues in the CDR3. The germline V gene has CDR1 SEHNR and CDR2 FQNEAQ (reference sequence). The J segment lost 0 bases and the V segment lost 4 bases, leaving 4 bases of the junction unmatched. CDR3 nucleotides: TGTGCCAGCAGCTCGACAGGGGGAGGTAGCAATCAGCCCCAGCATTTT. It translates to CASSSTGGGSNQPQHF. Complete variable domain (other parts from reference TRBV7-9 and TRBJ1-5): DTGVSQNPRHKITKRGQNVTFRCDPISEHNRLYWYRQTLGQGPEFLTYFQNEAQLEKSRLLSDRFSAERPKGSFSTLEIQRTEQGDSAMYLCASSSTGGGSNQPQHFGDGTRLSIL.

This rearrangement joins TRBV11-2 to TRBJ1-4; 7 bases match TRBD1. The germline CDR1 and CDR2 sequences are SGHAT and FQNNGV. Trimming took 4 bases from V and 7 from J; bases not matched to a gene: 12. The CDR3 has 16 residues. The CDR3 DNA is TGTGCCAGCAGCTCACAGGGGCGCGGATATGTTGAAAAACTGTTTTTT. Its protein is CASSSQGRGYVEKLFF. Full variable domain (missing parts from reference TRBV11-2 and TRBJ1-4): EAGVAQSPRYKIIEKRQSVAFWCNPISGHATLYWYQQILGQGPKLLIQFQNNGVVDDSQLPKDRFSAERLKGVDSTLKIQPAKLEDSAVYLCASSSQGRGYVEKLFFGSGTQLSVL.

The chain links TRBV5-1 to TRBJ1-5, with no clear D. The length of the CDR3 is 13 residues. Trimming cost V 0 bases and J 5 bases, with 6 bases left between them. Looked up from germline, CDR1 is SGHRS and CDR2 is YFSETQ. CDR3 amino acids: CASSLAPHQPQHF. CDR3 sequence (DNA): TGCGCCAGCAGCTTGGCCCCTCATCAGCCCCAGCATTTT.

This clone turned up a few times. V is TRBV30 and J is TRBJ2-5, with D perhaps TRBD2 (6 bases). With 1 base removed from V and 4 bases from J, the gap between germline ends came to 7 bases. CDR3 size: 12 residues. Germline values: CDR1 GTSNPN, CDR2 SVGIG (reference sequence). CDR3 loop: CAWSGGVETQYF. Written as DNA, the CDR3 is TGTGCCTGGAGTGGCGGGGTAGAGACCCAGTACTTC.

V usage is TRBV7-8 and J usage is TRBJ1-2, with D perhaps TRBD1 (6 bases). V was cut by 4 bases and J by 0 bases, with 12 bases left in between. CDR3 length: 15 residues. CDR1 and CDR2 from the germline V gene are SGHVS and FQNEAQ. CDR3 in DNA: TGTGCCAGCAGCTCCACAGGGTTATCTAACTATGGCTACACCTTC. It yields the protein CASSSTGLSNYGYTF.

This clone appeared a single time. This chain joins TRBV6-2 or TRBV6-3 and TRBJ1-5; TRBD1 aligns across 8 bases. Looked up from germline, CDR1 is MNHEY and CDR2 is SVGEGT. This CDR3 has 17 amino acids. With V trimmed by 1 base and J by 4 bases, 9 bases remained unmatched. CDR3 sequence: CASSYYGTGDTNQPQHF. Written as DNA, the CDR3 is TGTGCCAGCAGTTACTATGGGACAGGTGATACTAATCAGCCCCAGCATTTT.

V and J are TRBV2 and TRBJ2-7; 7 bases match TRBD1. In germline, CDR1 is SNHLY, CDR2 FYNNEI. The length of the CDR3 is 14 residues. The J segment lost 3 bases and the V segment lost 6 bases, leaving 8 bases of the junction unmatched. CDR3 region: CASRDRDRSYEQYF. The CDR3 DNA sequence: TGTGCCAGCAGGGACCGGGACAGAAGCTACGAGCAGTACTTC.

This clone was seen once. The CDR3 DNA sequence: TGCAGCGTTGAATGGGCCGGATCCGGGACAGCCTACAATGAGCAGTTCTTC. It is translated as CSVEWAGSGTAYNEQFF. This chain uses TRBV29-1 with TRBJ2-1, with 7 bases fitting TRBD1. Germline CDR1 is SQVTM and CDR2 is ANQGSEA. Trimming took 2 bases from V and 2 from J; bases not matched to a gene: 12. The CDR3 is made up of 17 amino acids.

The chain links TRBV19 to TRBJ2-3; the match to TRBD2 covers 9 bases. The ends lost 6 bases at V and 5 bases at J; junction bases unmatched: 12. The germline V gene has CDR1 LNHDA and CDR2 SQIVND (reference sequence). CDR3 length: 16 amino acids. CDR3 sequence: CASRTKAGGTGDTQYF. The CDR3 bases are TGTGCCAGTAGGACCAAGGCGGGGGGGACGGGAGATACGCAGTATTTT. Together with reference TRBV19 and TRBJ2-3, the CDR3 gives the full variable domain: DGGITQSPKYLFRKEGQNVTLSCEQNLNHDAMYWYRQDPGQGLRLIYYSQIVNDFQKGDIAEGYSVSREKKESFPLTVTSAQKNPTAFYLCASRTKAGGTGDTQYFGPGTRLTVL.

This chain links TRBV11-2 with TRBJ2-7, with D hard to call. The CDR3 length is 13 residues. The germline gives CDR1 SGHAT, CDR2 FQNNGV. Trimming shortened V by 3 bases and J by 2 bases, and 8 bases separated the two germline ends. The CDR3 loop is CASSLRSTYEQYF. CDR3 nucleotides: TGTGCCAGCAGCTTGAGGTCGACCTACGAGCAGTACTTC.

The chain carries TRBV19 and TRBJ2-1; 7 bases line up with TRBD1. The CDR3 is 15 amino acids. The V segment lost 6 bases and the J segment 0 bases; nucleotides outside the gene matches: 5. CDR1 is LNHDA and CDR2 is SQIVND in the germline V gene (reference sequence). CDR3 in DNA: TGTGCCAGTAGCAGACAGGGAAACTCCTACAATGAGCAGTTCTTC. Its protein is CASSRQGNSYNEQFF.

The CDR3 coding sequence is TGTGCCAGCTCACCCATTTCTTCGACAGGGAAAACTGAAGCTTTCTTT. Its translation is CASSPISSTGKTEAFF. This chain links TRBV18 with TRBJ1-1; 7 bases are shared with TRBD1. Per the germline V gene, CDR1 is KGHSH and CDR2 is LQKENI. Germline trimming cut 3 bases from V and 5 bases from J; bases unmatched to any gene: 12. The CDR3 sequence is 16 residues long.